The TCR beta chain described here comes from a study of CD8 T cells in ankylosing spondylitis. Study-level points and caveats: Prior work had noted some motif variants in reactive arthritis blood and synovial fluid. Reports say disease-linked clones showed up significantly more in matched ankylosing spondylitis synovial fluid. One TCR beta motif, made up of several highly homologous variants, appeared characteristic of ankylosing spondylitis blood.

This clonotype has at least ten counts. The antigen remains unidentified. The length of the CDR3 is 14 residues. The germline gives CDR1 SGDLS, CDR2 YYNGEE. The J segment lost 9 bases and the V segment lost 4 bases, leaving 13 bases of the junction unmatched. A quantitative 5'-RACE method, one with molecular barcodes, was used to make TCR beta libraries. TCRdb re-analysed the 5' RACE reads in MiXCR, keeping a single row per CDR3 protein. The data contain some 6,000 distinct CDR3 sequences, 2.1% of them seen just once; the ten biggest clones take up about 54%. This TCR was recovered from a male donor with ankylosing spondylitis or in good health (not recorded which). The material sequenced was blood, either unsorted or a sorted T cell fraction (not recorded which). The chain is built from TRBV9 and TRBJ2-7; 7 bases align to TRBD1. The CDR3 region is CASSFEGAGARQYF. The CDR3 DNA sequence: TGTGCCAGCAGCTTCGAGGGGGCAGGAGCACGGCAGTACTTC.